These T cell receptor beta chains were read from a single sample in a study of T cells in localized non-small cell lung cancer. Measured with immunoSEQ multiplex PCR; TCRdb has only the in-frame clones, and not every one. The sample consists of around 41,000 clones, roughly 90% of them appearing once. Sample: peripheral blood, taken before any cancer treatment. The source is a female donor of 60 years or more with stage I squamous cell lung carcinoma. Each CDR3 is given with its conserved first and last residue. A D gene is named only where the DNA matches it firmly. Not all rows give a size; the values are once, few, many and, for expanded clones, a class.

j_call | v_call | d_call | cdr3_length | clone_size | cdr3_aa | cdr3_nt
TRBJ2-5 | TRBV9 | - | 14 | - | CASSLDSYQETQYF | TGTGCCAGCAGCTTAGACTCGTACCAAGAGACCCAGTACTTC
TRBJ2-5 | TRBV5-1 | - | 11 | - | CASSTTGRQYF | TGCGCCAGCAGTACTACCGGGAGACAGTACTTC
TRBJ2-1 | TRBV7-6 | - | 14 | - | CASSPASGLAEQFF | TGTGCCAGCAGCCCGGCGAGCGGGTTAGCTGAGCAGTTCTTC
TRBJ1-2 | TRBV7-2 | - | 16 | - | CASSLGPGRGDYGYTF | TGTGCCAGCAGCTTAGGTCCGGGGCGCGGGGACTATGGCTACACCTTC
TRBJ2-7 | TRBV28 | - | 11 | - | CASSSTYEQYF | TGTGCCAGCAGTTCCACCTACGAGCAGTACTTC
TRBJ2-7 | TRBV6-6 | - | 14 | - | CASTPIGGSYEQYF | TGTGCCAGCACCCCCATAGGGGGTTCCTACGAGCAGTACTTC
TRBJ2-6 | TRBV5-1 | - | 15 | - | CATKRIDSGANVLTF | TGCGCCACAAAACGGATTGACTCTGGGGCCAACGTCCTGACTTTC
TRBJ2-7 | TRBV5-3 | - | 11 | - | CARSCHRARYF | TGTGCCAGAAGCTGCCACCGGGCGAGGTACTTC
TRBJ2-1 | TRBV7-8 | TRBD2 | 15 | - | CASSLRLAGGGEQFF | TGTGCCAGCAGCTTAAGACTAGCGGGAGGAGGTGAGCAGTTCTTC
TRBJ2-2 | TRBV19 | - | 16 | - | CASSTAQGMYTGELFF | TGTGCCAGTAGTACCGCACAGGGTATGTACACCGGGGAGCTGTTTTTT
TRBJ2-2 | TRBV6-5 | - | 14 | - | CASSYDSGTGELFF | TGTGCCAGCAGCTACGACAGCGGTACCGGGGAGCTGTTTTTT
TRBJ2-1 | TRBV18 | - | 15 | - | CASSYRRSDYNEQFF | TGTGCCAGCTCATACAGGAGATCCGATTACAATGAGCAGTTCTTC
TRBJ2-2 | TRBV11-2 | - | 13 | - | CASSLAPPGELFF | TGTGCCAGCAGCTTGGCCCCCCCCGGGGAGCTGTTTTTT
TRBJ2-2 | TRBV5-1 | TRBD2 | 16 | once | CASSLLAGGRTGELFF | TGCGCCAGCAGCTTATTAGCGGGAGGTCGCACCGGGGAGCTGTTTTTT
TRBJ2-1 | TRBV4-1 | - | 16 | - | CASSQGEGWLGNEQFF | TGCGCCAGCAGCCAAGGAGAGGGTTGGTTGGGCAATGAGCAGTTCTTC
TRBJ2-6 | TRBV27 | - | 15 | - | CASSLHGAGANVLTF | TGTGCCAGCAGTTTACACGGAGCTGGGGCCAACGTCCTGACTTTC
TRBJ2-7 | TRBV5-1 | - | 14 | few | CASSPRQYPYEQYF | TGCGCCAGCAGCCCACGACAGTATCCCTACGAGCAGTACTTC
TRBJ2-1 | TRBV11-3 | TRBD2 | 15 | - | CASSTGASGYNEQFF | TGTGCCAGCTCGACCGGGGCTAGCGGTTACAATGAGCAGTTCTTC
TRBJ1-2 | TRBV19 | - | 13 | - | CASKPEVGHGYTF | TGTGCCAGTAAACCCGAGGTTGGTCATGGCTACACCTTC
TRBJ2-5 | TRBV4-3 | TRBD2 | 13 | - | CASSLGGGETQYF | TGCGCCAGCAGCCTGGGGGGAGGGGAGACCCAGTACTTC
TRBJ2-1 | TRBV19 | - | 16 | - | CASSMGFLAGDNEQFF | TGTGCCAGTAGTATGGGGTTTCTAGCTGGGGACAATGAGCAGTTCTTC
TRBJ1-5 | TRBV6-5 | - | 12 | - | CASSYSTQPQHF | TGTGCCAGCAGTTACTCGACACAGCCCCAGCATTTT
TRBJ2-5 | TRBV9 | TRBD2 | 15 | - | CASSGGGEGQETQYF | TGTGCCAGCAGCGGTGGAGGGGAGGGGCAAGAGACCCAGTACTTC
TRBJ1-1 | TRBV6-5 | - | 14 | - | CASSYGGRNTEAFF | TGTGCCAGCAGTTACGGTGGACGGAACACTGAAGCTTTCTTT
TRBJ2-1 | TRBV10-1 | TRBD2 | 14 | - | CASSESGRANEQFF | TGCGCCAGCAGTGAGTCGGGGAGGGCCAATGAGCAGTTCTTC
TRBJ2-7 | TRBV7-9 | TRBD1 | 15 | - | CASSLAGTGTYEQYF | TGTGCCAGCAGCTTAGCCGGGACAGGGACCTACGAGCAGTACTTC
TRBJ1-3 | TRBV30 | - | 17 | - | CAWSVGPNRGSGNTIYF | TGTGCCTGGAGTGTGGGGCCAAATAGAGGGTCTGGAAACACCATATATTTT
TRBJ1-4 | TRBV5-3 | - | 17 | - | CARSLGRQGTTNEKLFF | TGTGCCAGAAGCTTGGGTCGGCAGGGAACAACTAATGAAAAACTGTTTTTT
TRBJ2-7 | TRBV4-3 | - | 15 | once | CASSQVGGLPYEQYF | TGCGCCAGCAGCCAAGTTGGGGGACTTCCCTACGAGCAGTACTTC
TRBJ2-2 | TRBV6-4 | TRBD2 | 17 | - | CAIPGLAGGPEYGELFF | TGTGCCATCCCGGGACTAGCGGGAGGGCCGGAATACGGGGAGCTGTTTTTT
TRBJ2-6 | TRBV30 | - | 13 | - | CAWSFSGANVLTF | TGTGCCTGGTCCTTCTCTGGGGCCAACGTCCTGACTTTC
TRBJ1-3 | TRBV13 | - | 15 | - | CASSLGALSGNTIYF | TGTGCCAGCAGCTTAGGTGCCCTCTCTGGAAACACCATATATTTT
TRBJ1-3 | TRBV27 | - | 15 | - | CASSLKWGTGNTIYF | TGTGCCAGCAGTTTAAAGTGGGGCACTGGAAACACCATATATTTT
TRBJ2-3 | TRBV5-1 | TRBD1 | 16 | once | CASSTRQGRSGRVQYF | TGCGCCAGCAGCACACGACAGGGAAGGTCCGGCCGGGTGCAGTATTTT
TRBJ2-7 | TRBV7-3 | TRBD1 | 14 | - | CASSRRDRGYEQYF | TGTGCCAGCAGCCGTCGGGACAGGGGCTACGAGCAGTACTTC
TRBJ2-1 | TRBV7-2 | TRBD2 | 15 | - | CASSLEAGGYNEQFF | TGTGCCAGCAGCTTAGAAGCGGGAGGGTACAATGAGCAGTTCTTC
TRBJ1-2 | TRBV25-1 | - | 13 | - | CASSERGSYGYTF | TGTGCCAGCAGTGAGAGGGGGTCCTATGGCTACACCTTC
TRBJ2-1 | TRBV18 | - | 12 | - | CASSPGPNEQFF | TGTGCCAGCTCACCGGGACCTAATGAGCAGTTCTTC
TRBJ2-1 | TRBV7-8 | - | 15 | - | CASSHRGGSYNEQFF | TGTGCCAGCAGCCACAGGGGAGGGAGTTATAATGAGCAGTTCTTC
TRBJ2-4 | TRBV4-1 | - | 9 | - | CASKDGQYF | TGCGCCAGCAAAGACGGTCAGTACTTC
TRBJ1-5 | TRBV7-6 | - | 14 | - | CASSLGRWDQPQHF | TGTGCCAGCAGCTTAGGGAGGTGGGATCAGCCCCAGCATTTT
TRBJ2-1 | TRBV29-1 | TRBD2 | 16 | - | CSVDGASGRADNEQFF | TGCAGCGTTGACGGCGCTAGCGGGAGGGCCGACAATGAGCAGTTCTTC
TRBJ2-5 | TRBV7-3 | TRBD2 | 15 | - | CASSSAGGRKETQYF | TGTGCCAGCAGCTCCGCGGGGGGCCGAAAAGAGACCCAGTACTTC
TRBJ2-5 | TRBV11-2 | - | 14 | - | CASTREPNQETQYF | TGTGCCAGCACGAGGGAGCCGAACCAAGAGACCCAGTACTTC
TRBJ2-7 | TRBV4-3 | TRBD2 | 19 | - | CASSQETPLRLAGAYEQYF | TGCGCCAGCAGCCAAGAAACCCCACTCCGGCTAGCGGGCGCCTACGAGCAGTACTTC
TRBJ2-5 | TRBV5-4 | TRBD2 | 15 | - | CASRRTSGSQETQYF | TGTGCCAGCAGAAGGACTAGCGGGTCCCAAGAGACCCAGTACTTC
TRBJ2-2 | TRBV5-1 | - | 14 | - | CASTRGTNTGELFF | TGCGCCAGCACCCGGGGCACGAACACCGGGGAGCTGTTTTTT
TRBJ2-2 | TRBV30 | TRBD1 | 15 | - | CACSDGQGMGGELFF | TGTGCCTGCTCAGACGGACAGGGAATGGGCGGGGAGCTGTTTTTT
TRBJ2-3 | TRBV7-9 | TRBD2 | 17 | - | CASSLGSSGGSTDTQYF | TGTGCCAGCAGCTTAGGGAGTAGCGGGGGATCCACAGATACGCAGTATTTT
TRBJ2-5 | TRBV9 | - | 17 | - | CASSVGGRLGAQETQYF | TGTGCCAGCAGCGTAGGGGGACGGCTGGGGGCCCAAGAAACCCAGTACTTC
TRBJ2-5 | TRBV19 | TRBD2 | 17 | - | CASSMEGPSGAKETQYF | TGTGCCAGTAGTATGGAAGGGCCTAGCGGGGCCAAAGAGACCCAGTACTTC
TRBJ2-7 | TRBV30 | TRBD2 | 14 | - | CAWTKKAGGEEQCF | TGTGCCTGGACCAAAAAAGCGGGAGGGGAAGAGCAGTGCTTC
TRBJ2-7 | TRBV19 | TRBD2 | 15 | - | CASSMTSGRAYEQYF | TGTGCCAGTAGTATGACTAGCGGGAGGGCCTACGAGCAGTACTTC